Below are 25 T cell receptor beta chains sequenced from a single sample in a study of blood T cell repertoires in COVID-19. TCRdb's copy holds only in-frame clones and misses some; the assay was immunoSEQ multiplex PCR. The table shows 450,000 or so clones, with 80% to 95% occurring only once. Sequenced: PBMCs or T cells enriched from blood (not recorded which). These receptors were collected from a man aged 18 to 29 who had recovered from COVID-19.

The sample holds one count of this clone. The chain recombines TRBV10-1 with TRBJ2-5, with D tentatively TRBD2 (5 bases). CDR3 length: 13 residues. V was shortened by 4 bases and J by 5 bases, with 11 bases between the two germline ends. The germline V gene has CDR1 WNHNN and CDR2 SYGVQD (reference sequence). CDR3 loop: CASSGGGSETQYF. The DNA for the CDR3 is TGCGCCAGCAGTGGCGGTGGGAGCGAGACCCAGTACTTC.

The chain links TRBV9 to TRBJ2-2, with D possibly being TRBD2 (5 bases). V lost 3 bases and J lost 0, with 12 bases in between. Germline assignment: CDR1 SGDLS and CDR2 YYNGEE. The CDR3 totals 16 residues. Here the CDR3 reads CASSERARTNTGELFF. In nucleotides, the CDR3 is TGTGCCAGCAGCGAGAGGGCACGGACGAACACCGGGGAGCTGTTTTTT.

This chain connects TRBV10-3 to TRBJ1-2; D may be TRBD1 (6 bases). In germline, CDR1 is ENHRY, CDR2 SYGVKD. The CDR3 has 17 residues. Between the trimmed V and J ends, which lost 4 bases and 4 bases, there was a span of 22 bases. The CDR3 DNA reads TGTGCCATCAGTGGATCGGACAGCTATAGGCCGACCTATGGCTACACCTTC. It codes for CAISGSDSYRPTYGYTF.

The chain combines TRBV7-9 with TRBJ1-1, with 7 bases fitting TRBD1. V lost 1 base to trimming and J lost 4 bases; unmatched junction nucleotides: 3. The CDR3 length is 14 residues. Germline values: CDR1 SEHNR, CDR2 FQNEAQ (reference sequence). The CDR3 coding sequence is TGTGCCAGCAGCTTAGAACAGGGGACCACTGAAGCTTTCTTT. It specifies CASSLEQGTTEAFF. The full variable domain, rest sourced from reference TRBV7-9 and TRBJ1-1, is DTGVSQNPRHKITKRGQNVTFRCDPISEHNRLYWYRQTLGQGPEFLTYFQNEAQLEKSRLLSDRFSAERPKGSFSTLEIQRTEQGDSAMYLCASSLEQGTTEAFFGQGTRLTVV.

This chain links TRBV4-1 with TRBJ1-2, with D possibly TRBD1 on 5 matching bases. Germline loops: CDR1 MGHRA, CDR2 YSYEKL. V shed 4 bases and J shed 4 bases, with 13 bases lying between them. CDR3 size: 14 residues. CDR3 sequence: CASSPVGGSYGYTF. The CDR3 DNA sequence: TGCGCCAGCAGCCCCGTGGGGGGGTCCTATGGCTACACCTTC.

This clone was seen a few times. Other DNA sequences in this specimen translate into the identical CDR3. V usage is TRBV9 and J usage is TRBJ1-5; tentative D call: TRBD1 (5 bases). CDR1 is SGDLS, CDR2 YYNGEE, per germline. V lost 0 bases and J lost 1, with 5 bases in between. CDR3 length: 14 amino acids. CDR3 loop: CASSVGQSNQPQHF. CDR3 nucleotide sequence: TGTGCCAGCAGCGTAGGACAGAGCAATCAGCCCCAGCATTTT.

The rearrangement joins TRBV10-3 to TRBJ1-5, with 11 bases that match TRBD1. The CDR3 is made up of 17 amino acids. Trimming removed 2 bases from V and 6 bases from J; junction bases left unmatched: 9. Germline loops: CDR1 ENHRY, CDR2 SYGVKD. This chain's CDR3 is CAISEGQGALVGQPQHF. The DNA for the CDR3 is TGTGCCATCAGTGAGGGACAGGGGGCATTGGTTGGTCAGCCCCAGCATTTT.

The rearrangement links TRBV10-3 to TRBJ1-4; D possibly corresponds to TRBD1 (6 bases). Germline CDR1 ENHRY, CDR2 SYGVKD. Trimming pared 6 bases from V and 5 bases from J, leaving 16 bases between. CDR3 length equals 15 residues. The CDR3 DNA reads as TGTGCCATCAGAAGCTCGGACAGAGGCAATGAAAAACTGTTTTTT. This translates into CAIRSSDRGNEKLFF.

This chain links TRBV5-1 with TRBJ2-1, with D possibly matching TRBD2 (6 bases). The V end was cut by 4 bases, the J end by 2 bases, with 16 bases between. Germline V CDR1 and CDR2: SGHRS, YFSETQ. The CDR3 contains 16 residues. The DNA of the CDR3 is TGCGCCAGCAGCGCCCAAGTTAGCGGCGCCTACAATGAGCAGTTCTTC. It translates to CASSAQVSGAYNEQFF.

The CDR3 DNA is TGTGCCAGCAGCGAAAGCCCCAGCGGGAGTTTTGATACGCAGTATTTT. This codes for CASSESPSGSFDTQYF. The chain links TRBV7-3 to TRBJ2-3; 8 nucleotides line up with TRBD2. Trimming at V came to 5 bases and at J to 6 bases, leaving 13 bases not matched to a gene. The CDR3 length is 16 residues. Per the germline V gene, CDR1 is SGHTA and CDR2 is FQGTGA.

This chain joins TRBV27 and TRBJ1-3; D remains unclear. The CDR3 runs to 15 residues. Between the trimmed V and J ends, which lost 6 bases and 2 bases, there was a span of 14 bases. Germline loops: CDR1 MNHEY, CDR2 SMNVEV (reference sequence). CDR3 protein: CASSLSSFPGNTIYF. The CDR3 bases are TGTGCCAGCAGCCTCAGTAGCTTCCCTGGAAACACCATATATTTT.

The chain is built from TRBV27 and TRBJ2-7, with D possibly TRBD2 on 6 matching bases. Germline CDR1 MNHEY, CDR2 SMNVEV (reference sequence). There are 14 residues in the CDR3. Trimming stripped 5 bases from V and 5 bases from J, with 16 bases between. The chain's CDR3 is CASSQTAGIDEQYF. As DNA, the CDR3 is TGTGCCAGCAGTCAAACGGCGGGGATCGACGAGCAGTACTTC.

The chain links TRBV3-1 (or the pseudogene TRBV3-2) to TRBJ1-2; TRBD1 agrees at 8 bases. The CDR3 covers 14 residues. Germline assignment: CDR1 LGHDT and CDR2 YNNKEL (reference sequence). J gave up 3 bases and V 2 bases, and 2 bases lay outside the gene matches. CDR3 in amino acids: CASSQRQGHYGYTF. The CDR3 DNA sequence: TGTGCCAGCAGCCAAAGACAGGGGCACTATGGCTACACCTTC.

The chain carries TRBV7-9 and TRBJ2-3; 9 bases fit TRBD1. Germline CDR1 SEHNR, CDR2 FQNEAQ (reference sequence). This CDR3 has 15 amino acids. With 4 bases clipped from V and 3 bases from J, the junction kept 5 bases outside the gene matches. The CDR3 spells CASSSRQGGTDTQYF. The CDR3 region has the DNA TGTGCCAGCAGCTCCCGACAGGGGGGGACAGATACGCAGTATTTT.

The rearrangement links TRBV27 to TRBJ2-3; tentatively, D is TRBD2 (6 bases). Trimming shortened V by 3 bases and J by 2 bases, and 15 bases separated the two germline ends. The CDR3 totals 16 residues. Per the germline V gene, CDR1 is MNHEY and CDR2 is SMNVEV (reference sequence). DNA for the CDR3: TGTGCCAGCAGTTTTTTGACGCGGGAAGACACAGATACGCAGTATTTT. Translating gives CASSFLTREDTDTQYF.

Written as DNA, the CDR3 is TGTGCCAGCAGTCCTCTAGGAGCTAACGAGCAGTACTTC. The encoded protein is CASSPLGANEQYF. This chain connects TRBV12-3 or TRBV12-4 to TRBJ2-7; D unresolved. V was pared by 5 bases and J by 5 bases, with 13 bases between. This CDR3 has 13 residues.

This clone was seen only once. Written as DNA, the CDR3 is TGCAGCGTTGTTTCAGGGGCTGGGCGAGAAGCTTTCTTT. It codes for CSVVSGAGREAFF. V and J are TRBV29-1 and TRBJ1-1; a weak D match, TRBD1 (6 bases). The V end lost 4 bases, the J end lost 8 bases, and 17 bases lay between the germline ends. The germline V gene encodes CDR1 SQVTM and CDR2 ANQGSEA. The CDR3 consists of 13 residues. The entire variable domain, with the rest obtained from reference TRBV29-1 and TRBJ1-1, is as follows: SAVISQKPSRDICQRGTSLTIQCQVDSQVTMMFWYRQQPGQSLTLIATANQGSEATYESGFVIDKFPISRPNLTFSTLTVSNMSPEDSSIYLCSVVSGAGREAFFGQGTRLTVV.

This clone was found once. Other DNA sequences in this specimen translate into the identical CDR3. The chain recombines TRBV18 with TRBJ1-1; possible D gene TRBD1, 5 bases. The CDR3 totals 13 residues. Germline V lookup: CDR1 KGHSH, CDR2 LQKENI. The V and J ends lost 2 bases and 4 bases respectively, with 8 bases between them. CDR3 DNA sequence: TGTGCCAGCTCACCAACGGGGGGCACTGAAGCTTTCTTT. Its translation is CASSPTGGTEAFF.

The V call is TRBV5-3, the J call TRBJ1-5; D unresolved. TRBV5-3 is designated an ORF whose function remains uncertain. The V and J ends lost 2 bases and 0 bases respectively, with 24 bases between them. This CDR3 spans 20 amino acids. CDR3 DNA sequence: TGTGCCAGAAGCTTTTTCCGTTCGAGACTAGAGAAGTATAGCAATCAGCCCCAGCATTTT. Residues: CARSFFRSRLEKYSNQPQHF.

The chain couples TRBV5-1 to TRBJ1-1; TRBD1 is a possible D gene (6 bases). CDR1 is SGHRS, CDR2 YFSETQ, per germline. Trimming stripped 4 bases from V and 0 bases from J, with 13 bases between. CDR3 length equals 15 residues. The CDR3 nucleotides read TGCGCCAGCAGCCGCGAGGACAGCCTGAACACTGAAGCTTTCTTT. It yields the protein CASSREDSLNTEAFF.

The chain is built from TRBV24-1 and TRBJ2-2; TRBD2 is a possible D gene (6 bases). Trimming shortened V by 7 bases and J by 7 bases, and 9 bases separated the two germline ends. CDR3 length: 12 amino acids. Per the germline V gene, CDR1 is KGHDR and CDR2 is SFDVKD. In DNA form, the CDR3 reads TGTGCCACCAGGGCGGGGAGCGGGGAGCTGTTTTTT. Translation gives CATRAGSGELFF.

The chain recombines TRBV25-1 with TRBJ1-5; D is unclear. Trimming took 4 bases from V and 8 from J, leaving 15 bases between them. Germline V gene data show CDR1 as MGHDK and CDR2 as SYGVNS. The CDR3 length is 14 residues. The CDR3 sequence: CASSVEGAAKPQHF. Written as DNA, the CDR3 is TGTGCCAGCAGTGTTGAAGGAGCTGCGAAGCCCCAGCATTTT.

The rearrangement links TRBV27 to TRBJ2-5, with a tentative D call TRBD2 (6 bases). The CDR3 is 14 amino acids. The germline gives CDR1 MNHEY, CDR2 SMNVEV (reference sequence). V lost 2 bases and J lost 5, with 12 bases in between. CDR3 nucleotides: TGTGCCAGCAGTTTAGCGGGAAGGAGGGAGACCCAGTACTTC. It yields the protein CASSLAGRRETQYF.

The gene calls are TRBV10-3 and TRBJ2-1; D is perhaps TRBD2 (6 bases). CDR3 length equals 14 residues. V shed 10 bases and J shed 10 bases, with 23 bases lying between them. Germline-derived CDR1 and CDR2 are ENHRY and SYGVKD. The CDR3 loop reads CATRLMGSGLEQFF. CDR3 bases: TGTGCCACGAGGCTCATGGGTAGCGGATTGGAGCAGTTCTTC.

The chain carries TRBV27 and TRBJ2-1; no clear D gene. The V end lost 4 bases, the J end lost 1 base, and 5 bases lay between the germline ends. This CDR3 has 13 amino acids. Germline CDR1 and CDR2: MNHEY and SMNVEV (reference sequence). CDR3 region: CASSSRSYNEQFF. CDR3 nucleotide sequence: TGTGCCAGCAGTTCGCGGTCCTACAATGAGCAGTTCTTC.